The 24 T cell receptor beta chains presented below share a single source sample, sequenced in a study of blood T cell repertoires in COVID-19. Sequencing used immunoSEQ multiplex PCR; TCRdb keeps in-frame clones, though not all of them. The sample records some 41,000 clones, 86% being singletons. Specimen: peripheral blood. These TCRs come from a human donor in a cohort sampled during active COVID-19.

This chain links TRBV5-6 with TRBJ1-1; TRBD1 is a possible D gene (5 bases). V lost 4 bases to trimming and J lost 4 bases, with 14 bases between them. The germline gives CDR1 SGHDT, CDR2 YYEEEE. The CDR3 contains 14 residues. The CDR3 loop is CASSLRRGVTEAFF. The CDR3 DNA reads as TGTGCCAGCAGCCTCCGGAGGGGAGTCACTGAAGCTTTCTTT.

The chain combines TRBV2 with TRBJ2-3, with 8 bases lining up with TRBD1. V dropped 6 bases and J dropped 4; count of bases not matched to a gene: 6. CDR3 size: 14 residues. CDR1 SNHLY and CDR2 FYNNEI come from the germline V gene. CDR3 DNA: TGTGCCAGCAGCGACAGGGGAGGCGCAGATACGCAGTATTTT. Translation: CASSDRGGADTQYF.

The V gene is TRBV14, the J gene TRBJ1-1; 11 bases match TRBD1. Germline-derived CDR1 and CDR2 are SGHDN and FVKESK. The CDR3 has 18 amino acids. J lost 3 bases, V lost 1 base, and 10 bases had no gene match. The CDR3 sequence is CASSQAAGQGVMDTEAFF. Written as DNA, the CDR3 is TGTGCCAGCAGCCAAGCCGCGGGACAGGGGGTTATGGACACTGAAGCTTTCTTT. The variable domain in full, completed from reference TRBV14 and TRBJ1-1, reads EAGVTQFPSHSVIEKGQTVTLRCDPISGHDNLYWYRRVMGKEIKFLLHFVKESKQDESGMPNNRFLAERTGGTYSTLKVQPAELEDSGVYFCASSQAAGQGVMDTEAFFGQGTRLTVV.

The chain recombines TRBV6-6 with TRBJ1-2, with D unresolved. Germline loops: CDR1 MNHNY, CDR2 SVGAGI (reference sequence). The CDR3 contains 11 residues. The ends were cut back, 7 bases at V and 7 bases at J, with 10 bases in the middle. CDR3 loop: CASMELGGYTF. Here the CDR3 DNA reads TGTGCCAGCATGGAACTAGGTGGCTACACCTTC.

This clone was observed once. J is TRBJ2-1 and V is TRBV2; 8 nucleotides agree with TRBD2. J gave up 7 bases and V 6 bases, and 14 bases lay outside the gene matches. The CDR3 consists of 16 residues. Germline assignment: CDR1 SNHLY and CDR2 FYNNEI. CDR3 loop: CASSGVGAGEWNEQFF. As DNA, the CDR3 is TGTGCCAGCAGCGGGGTTGGAGCGGGGGAATGGAATGAGCAGTTCTTC. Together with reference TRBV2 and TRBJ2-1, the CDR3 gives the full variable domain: EPEVTQTPSHQVTQMGQEVILRCVPISNHLYFYWYRQILGQKVEFLVSFYNNEISEKSEIFDDQFSVERPDGSNFTLKIRSTKLEDSAMYFCASSGVGAGEWNEQFFGPGTRLTVL.

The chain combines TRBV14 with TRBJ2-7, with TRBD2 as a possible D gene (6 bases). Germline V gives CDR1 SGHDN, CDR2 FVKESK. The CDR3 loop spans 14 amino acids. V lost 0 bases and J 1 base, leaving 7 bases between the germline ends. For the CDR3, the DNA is TGTGCCAGCAGCCAAGAGGCGGGGTCCTACGAGCAGTACTTC. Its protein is CASSQEAGSYEQYF.

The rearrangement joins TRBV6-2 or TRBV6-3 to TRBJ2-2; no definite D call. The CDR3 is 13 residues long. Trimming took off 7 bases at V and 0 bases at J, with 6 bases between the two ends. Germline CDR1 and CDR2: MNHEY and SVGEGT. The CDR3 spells CASNPANTGELFF. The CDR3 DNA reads TGTGCCAGCAACCCCGCGAACACCGGGGAGCTGTTTTTT.

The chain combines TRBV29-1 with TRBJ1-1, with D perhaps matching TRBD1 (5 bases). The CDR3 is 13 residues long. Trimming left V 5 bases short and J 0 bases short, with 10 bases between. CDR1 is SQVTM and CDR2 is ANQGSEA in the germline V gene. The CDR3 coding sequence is TGCAGCGTTATAGACAGCTTGAACACTGAAGCTTTCTTT. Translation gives CSVIDSLNTEAFF.

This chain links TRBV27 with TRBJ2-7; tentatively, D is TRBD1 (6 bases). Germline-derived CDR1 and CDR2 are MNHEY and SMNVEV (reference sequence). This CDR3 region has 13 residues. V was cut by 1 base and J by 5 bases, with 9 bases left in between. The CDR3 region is CASSLYAGDEQYF. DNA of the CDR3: TGTGCCAGCAGTTTATACGCAGGGGACGAGCAGTACTTC.

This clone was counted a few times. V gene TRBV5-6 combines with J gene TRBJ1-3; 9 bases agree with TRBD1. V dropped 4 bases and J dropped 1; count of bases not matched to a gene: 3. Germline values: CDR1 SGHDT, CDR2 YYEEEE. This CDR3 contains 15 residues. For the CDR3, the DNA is TGTGCCAGCAGCCGACAGGGGGGTTCTGGAAACACCATATATTTT. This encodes CASSRQGGSGNTIYF.

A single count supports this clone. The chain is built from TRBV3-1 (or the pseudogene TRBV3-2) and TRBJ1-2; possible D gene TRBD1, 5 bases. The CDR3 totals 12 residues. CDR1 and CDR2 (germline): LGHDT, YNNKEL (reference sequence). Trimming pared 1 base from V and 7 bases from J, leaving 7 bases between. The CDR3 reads CASSQARVGYTF. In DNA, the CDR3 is TGTGCCAGCAGCCAAGCCAGGGTTGGCTACACCTTC.

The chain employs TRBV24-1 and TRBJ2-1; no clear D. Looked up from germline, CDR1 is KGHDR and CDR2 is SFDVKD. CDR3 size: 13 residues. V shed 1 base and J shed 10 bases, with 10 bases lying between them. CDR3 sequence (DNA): TGTGCCACCAGTGATTTTGATTCAGGAGAGCAGTTCTTC. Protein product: CATSDFDSGEQFF.

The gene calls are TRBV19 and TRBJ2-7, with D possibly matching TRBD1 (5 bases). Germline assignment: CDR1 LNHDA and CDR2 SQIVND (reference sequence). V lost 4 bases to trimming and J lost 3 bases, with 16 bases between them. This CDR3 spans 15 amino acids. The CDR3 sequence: CASSTGRVGDYEQYF. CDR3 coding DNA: TGTGCCAGTAGTACCGGTCGGGTAGGGGACTACGAGCAGTACTTC.

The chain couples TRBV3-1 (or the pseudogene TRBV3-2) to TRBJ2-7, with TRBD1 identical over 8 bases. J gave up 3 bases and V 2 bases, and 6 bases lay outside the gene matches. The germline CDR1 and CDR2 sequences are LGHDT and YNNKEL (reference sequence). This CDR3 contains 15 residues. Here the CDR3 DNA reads TGTGCCAGCAGCCAACGGAACAGGGGGAACTACGAGCAGTACTTC. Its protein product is CASSQRNRGNYEQYF.

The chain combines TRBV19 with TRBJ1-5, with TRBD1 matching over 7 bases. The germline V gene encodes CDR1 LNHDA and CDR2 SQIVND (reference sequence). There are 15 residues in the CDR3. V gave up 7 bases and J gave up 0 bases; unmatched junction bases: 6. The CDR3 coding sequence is TGTGCCAGTACCGCGGGACAGAATAGCAATCAGCCCCAGCATTTT. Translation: CASTAGQNSNQPQHF.

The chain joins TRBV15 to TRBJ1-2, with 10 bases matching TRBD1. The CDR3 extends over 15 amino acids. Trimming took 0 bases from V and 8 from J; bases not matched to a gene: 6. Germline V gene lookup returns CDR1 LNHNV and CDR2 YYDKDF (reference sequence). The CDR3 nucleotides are TGTGCCACCAGCAGAGATCGGGGACAGGGGAACGGCTACACCTTC. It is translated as CATSRDRGQGNGYTF.

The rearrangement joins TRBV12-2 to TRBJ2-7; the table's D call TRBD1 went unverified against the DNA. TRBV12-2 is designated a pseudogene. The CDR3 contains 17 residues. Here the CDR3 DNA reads TGTGCAAGTAAACCGGGACAGGGTCCCTTCGGGGGCTACGAGCAGTACTTC. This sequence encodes CASKPGQGPFGGYEQYF.

The CDR3 DNA sequence: TGTGCCAGCAGTGAGATAGCGGGGGGGGACTACAATGAGCAGTTCTTC. Residues: CASSEIAGGDYNEQFF. The V call is TRBV25-1, the J call TRBJ2-1, with 11 bases aligning to TRBD2. Per germline, CDR1 MGHDK and CDR2 SYGVNS. The ends lost 3 bases at V and 3 bases at J; junction bases unmatched: 4. The CDR3 consists of 16 residues.

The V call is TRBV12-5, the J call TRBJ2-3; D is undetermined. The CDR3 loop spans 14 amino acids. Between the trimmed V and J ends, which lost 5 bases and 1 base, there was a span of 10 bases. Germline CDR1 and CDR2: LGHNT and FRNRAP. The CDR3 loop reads CASGPQYGTDTQYF. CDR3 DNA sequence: TGTGCTAGTGGTCCCCAGTACGGCACAGATACGCAGTATTTT.

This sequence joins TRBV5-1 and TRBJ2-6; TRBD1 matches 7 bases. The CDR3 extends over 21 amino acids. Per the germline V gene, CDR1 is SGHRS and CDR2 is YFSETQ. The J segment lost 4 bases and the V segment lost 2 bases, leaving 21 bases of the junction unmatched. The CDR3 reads CASSFRAGGQRSSFGANVLTF. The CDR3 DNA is TGCGCCAGCAGCTTTCGAGCTGGGGGACAGCGCTCCTCCTTCGGGGCCAACGTCCTGACTTTC.

DNA for the CDR3: TGTGCCAGCTGCGAGGGCAATTCAGGCGGGGAGCTGTTTTTT. Protein product: CASCEGNSGGELFF. V gene TRBV14 combines with J gene TRBJ2-2; a possible D gene is TRBD2 (5 bases). Germline lookup yields CDR1 SGHDN and CDR2 FVKESK. V was trimmed by 8 bases and J by 7 bases, leaving 17 bases between them. CDR3 length equals 14 residues.

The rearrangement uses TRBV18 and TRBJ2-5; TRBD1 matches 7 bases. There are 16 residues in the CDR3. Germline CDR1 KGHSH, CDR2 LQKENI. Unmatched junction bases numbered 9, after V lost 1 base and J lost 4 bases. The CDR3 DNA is TGTGCCAGCTCACCACAAGAGACAGGGATGGGAGAGACCCAGTACTTC. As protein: CASSPQETGMGETQYF.

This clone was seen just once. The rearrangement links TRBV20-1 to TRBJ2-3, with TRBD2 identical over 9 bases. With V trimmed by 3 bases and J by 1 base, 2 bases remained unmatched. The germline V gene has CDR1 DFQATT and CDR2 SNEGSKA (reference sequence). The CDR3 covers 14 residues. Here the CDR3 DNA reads TGCAGTGCTAGTGAGCGGGGGGGCACAGATACGCAGTATTTT. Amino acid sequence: CSASERGGTDTQYF.

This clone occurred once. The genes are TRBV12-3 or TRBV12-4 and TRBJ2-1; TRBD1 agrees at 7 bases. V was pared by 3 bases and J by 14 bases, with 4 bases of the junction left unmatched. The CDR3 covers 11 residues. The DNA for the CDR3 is TGTGCCAGCAGTTTGGGGACAGAGGAGTTCTTC. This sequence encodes CASSLGTEEFF.